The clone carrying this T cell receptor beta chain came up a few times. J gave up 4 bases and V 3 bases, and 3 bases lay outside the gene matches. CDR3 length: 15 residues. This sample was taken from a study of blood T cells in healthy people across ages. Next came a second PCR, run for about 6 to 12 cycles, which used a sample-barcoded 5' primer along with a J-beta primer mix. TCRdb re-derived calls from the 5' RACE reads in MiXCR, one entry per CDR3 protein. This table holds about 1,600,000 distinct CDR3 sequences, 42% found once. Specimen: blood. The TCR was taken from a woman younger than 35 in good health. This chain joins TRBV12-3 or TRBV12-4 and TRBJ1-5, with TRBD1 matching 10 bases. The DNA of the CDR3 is TGTGCCAGCAGTTTCGGGACAGGGGTAAATCAGCCCCAGCATTTT. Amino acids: CASSFGTGVNQPQHF.